This TCR beta chain was found in a study of T-cell memory formation after mild COVID-19. About the research overall: Largely donor-specific TCR clusters were found. Study-level points and caveats: CD4+ contracting clones were found mainly in CM and EM, and CD8+ ones in EMRA. Memory from before infection featured some responding clones, which suggests cross-reactive memory joined.

TCRdb processed the 5' RACE reads anew with MiXCR; each CDR3 protein has one entry. The sample includes 350,000 to 500,000 distinct CDR3 sequences, 18% of them seen just once. This clonotype came up many times. As yet, its antigen is unknown. After removal of 4 bases from V and 5 bases from J, the junction contained 14 bases not matched to a gene. This CDR3 contains 17 residues. Germline CDR1 and CDR2: SGHRS and YFSETQ. Sequencing was performed on PBMCs or a T cell subset sorted from them (not recorded which). This receptor was identified in a man aged 18-30 years who had mild COVID-19 (a few samples of this study predate the infection). Cell type and time point are not known. This chain connects TRBV5-1 to TRBJ2-5; TRBD2 agrees at 10 bases. The chain's CDR3 is CASSLVSGGPGVETQYF. In nucleotides, the CDR3 is TGCGCCAGCAGCCTCGTTAGCGGGGGGCCGGGGGTTGAGACCCAGTACTTC.